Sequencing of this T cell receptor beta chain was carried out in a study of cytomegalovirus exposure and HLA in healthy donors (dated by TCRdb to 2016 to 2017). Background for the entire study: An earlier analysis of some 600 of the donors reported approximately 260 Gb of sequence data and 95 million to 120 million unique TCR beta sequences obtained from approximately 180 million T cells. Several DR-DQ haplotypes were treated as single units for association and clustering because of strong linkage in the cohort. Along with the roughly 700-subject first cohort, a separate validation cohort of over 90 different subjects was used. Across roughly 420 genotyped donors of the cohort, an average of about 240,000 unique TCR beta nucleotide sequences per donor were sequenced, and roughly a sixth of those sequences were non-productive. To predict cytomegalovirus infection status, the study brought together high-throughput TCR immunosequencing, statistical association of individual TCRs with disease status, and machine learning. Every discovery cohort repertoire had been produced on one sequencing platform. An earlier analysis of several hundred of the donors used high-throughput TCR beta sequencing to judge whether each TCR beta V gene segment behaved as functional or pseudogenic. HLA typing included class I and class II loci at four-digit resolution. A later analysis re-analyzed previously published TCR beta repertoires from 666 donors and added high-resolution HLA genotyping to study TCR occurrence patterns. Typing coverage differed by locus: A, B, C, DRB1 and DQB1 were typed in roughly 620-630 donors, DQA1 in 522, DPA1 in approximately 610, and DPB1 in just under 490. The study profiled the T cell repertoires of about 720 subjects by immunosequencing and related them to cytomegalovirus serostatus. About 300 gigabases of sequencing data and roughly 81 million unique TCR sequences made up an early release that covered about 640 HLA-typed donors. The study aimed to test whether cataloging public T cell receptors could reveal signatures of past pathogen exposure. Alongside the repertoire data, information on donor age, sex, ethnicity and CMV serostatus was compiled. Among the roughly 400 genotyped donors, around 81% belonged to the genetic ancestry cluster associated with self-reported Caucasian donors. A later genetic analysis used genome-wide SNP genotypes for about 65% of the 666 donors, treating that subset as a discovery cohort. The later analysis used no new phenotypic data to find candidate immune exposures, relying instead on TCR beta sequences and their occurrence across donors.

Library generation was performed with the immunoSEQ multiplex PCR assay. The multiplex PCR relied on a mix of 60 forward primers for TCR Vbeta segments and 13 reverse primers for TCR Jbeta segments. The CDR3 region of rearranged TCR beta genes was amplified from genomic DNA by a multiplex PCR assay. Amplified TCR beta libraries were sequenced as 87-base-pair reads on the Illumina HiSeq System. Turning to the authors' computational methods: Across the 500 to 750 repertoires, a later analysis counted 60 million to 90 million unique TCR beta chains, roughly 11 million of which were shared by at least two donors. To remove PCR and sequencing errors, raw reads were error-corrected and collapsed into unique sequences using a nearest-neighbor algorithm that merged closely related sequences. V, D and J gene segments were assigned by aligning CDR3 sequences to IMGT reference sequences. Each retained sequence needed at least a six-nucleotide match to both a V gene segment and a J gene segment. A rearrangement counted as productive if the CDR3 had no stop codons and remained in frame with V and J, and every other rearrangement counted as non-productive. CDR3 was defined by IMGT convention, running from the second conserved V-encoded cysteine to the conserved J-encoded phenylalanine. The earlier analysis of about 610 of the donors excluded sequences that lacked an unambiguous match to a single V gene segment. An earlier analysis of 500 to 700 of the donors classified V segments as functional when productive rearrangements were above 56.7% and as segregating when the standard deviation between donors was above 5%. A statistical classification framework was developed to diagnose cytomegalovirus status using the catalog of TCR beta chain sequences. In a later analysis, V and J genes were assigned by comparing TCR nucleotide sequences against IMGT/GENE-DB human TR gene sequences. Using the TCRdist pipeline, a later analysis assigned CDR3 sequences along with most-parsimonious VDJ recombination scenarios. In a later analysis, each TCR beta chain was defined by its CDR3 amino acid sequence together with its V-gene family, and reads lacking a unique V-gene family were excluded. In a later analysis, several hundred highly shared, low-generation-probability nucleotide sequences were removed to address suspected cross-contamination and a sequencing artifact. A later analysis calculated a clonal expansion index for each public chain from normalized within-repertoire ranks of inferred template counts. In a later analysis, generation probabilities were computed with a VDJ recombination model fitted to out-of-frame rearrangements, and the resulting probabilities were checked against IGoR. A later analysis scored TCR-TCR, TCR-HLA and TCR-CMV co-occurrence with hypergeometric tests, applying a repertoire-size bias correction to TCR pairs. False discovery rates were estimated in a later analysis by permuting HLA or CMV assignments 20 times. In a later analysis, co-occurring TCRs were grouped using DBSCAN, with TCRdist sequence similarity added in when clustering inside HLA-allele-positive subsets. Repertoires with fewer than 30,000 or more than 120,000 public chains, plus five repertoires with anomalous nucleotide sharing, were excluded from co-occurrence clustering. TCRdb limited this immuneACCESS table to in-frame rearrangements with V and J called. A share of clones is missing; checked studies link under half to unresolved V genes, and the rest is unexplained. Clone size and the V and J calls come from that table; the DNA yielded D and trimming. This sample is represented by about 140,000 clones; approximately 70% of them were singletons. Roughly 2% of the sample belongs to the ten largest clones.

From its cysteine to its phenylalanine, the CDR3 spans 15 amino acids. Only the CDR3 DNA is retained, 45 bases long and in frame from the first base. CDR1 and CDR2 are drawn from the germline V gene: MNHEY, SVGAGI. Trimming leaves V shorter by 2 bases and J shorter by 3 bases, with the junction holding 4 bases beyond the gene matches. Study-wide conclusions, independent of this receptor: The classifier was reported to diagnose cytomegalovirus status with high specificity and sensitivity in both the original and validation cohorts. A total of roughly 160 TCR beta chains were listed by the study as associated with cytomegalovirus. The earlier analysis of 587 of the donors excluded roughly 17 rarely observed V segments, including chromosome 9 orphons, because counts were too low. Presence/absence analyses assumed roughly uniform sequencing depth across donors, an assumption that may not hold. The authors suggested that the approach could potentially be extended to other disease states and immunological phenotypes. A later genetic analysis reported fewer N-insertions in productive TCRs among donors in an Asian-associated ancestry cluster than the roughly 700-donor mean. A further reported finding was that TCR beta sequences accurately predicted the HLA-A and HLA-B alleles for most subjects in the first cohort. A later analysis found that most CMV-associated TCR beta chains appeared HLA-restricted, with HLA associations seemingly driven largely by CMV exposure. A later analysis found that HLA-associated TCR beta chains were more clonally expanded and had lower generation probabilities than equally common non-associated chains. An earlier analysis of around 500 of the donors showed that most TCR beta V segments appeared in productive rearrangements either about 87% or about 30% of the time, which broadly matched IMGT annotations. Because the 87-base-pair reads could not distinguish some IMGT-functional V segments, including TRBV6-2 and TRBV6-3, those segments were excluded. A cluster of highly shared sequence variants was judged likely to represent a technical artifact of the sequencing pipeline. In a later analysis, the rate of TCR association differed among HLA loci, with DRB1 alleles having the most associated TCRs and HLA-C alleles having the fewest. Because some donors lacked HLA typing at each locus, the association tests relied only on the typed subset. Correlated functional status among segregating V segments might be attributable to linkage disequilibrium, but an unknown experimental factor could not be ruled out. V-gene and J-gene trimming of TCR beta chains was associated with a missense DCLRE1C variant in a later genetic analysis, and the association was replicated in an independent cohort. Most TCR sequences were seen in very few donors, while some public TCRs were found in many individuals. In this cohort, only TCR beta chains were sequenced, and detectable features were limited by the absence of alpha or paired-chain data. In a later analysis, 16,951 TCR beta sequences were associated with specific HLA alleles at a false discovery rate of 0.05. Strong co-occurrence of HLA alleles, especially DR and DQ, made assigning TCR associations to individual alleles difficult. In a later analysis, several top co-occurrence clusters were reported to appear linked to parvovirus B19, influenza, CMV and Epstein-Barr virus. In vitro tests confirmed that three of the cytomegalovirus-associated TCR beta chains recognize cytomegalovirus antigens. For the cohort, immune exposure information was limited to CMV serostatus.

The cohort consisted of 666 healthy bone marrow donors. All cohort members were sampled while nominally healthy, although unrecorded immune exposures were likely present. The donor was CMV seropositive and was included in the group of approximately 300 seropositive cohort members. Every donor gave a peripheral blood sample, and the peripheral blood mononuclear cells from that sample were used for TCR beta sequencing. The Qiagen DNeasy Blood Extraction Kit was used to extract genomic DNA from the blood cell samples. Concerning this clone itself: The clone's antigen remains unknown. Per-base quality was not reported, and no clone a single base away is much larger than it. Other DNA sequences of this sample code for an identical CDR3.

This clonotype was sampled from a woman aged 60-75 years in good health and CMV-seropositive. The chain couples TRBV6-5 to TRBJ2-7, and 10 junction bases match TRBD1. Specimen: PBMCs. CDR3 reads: CASSYRDRGHYEQYF. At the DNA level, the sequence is TGTGCCAGCAGTTACAGGGACAGGGGCCACTACGAGCAGTACTTC.